Reported below is one T cell receptor (beta chain). One junction end does not reproduce the germline sequence, and a read error may be involved. Sequencing involved patients with CD8+CD57+ cell expansion previously shown by flow cytometry. The sample comes from a study of CD8+CD57+ T cells in acquired aplastic anemia. Genomic DNA constituted the template upon which TCR beta VDJ and CDR3 profiling was performed. TCRdb redid the calling of the reads with MiXCR, one entry per CDR3 protein. The sample lists fewer than 300,000 distinct CDR3 sequences, approximately 86% occurring once. This CDR3 spans 16 amino acids. Germline loops: CDR1 SGHTA, CDR2 FQGNSA.

Sequencing was done on a sample of sorted CD4+, CD8+, or CD8+CD57+ T cells (not recorded which) from PBMCs. This chain uses TRBV7-2 with TRBJ1-5, with 7 bases identical to TRBD1. This receptor was taken from a human donor with aplastic anemia. Written as DNA, the CDR3 is TGTGCCAGCAGCTCAGGGGGGGGCAGCCATAATCAGTCCCAGCATTTT. Protein: CASSSGGGSHNQSQHF.